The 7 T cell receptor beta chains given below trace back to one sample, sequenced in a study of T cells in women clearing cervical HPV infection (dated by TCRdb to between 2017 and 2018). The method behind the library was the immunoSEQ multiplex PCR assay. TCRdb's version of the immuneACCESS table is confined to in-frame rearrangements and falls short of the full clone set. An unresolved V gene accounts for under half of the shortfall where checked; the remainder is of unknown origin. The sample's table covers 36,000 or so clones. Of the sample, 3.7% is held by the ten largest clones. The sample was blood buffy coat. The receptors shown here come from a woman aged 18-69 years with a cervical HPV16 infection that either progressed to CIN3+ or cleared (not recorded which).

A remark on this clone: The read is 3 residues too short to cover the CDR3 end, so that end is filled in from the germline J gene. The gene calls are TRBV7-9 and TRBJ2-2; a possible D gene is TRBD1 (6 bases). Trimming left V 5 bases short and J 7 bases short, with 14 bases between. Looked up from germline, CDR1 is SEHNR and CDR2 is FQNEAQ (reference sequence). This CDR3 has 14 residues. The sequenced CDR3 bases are TGTGCCAGCAGCCCCCAGGGGAGCGTCGGGGAG. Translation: CASSPQGSVGE. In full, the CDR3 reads CASSPQGSVGELFF. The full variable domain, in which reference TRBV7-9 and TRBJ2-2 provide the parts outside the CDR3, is DTGVSQNPRHKITKRGQNVTFRCDPISEHNRLYWYRQTLGQGPEFLTYFQNEAQLEKSRLLSDRFSAERPKGSFSTLEIQRTEQGDSAMYLCASSPQGSVGELFFGEGSRLTVL.

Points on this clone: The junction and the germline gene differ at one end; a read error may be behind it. CDR3 DNA, as far as it was read: TGCGCCAGCAGCCTCGGGACAGCCTACGAG. Encoded protein: CASSLGTAYE. The full CDR3 protein reads CASSLGTAYEQYF. This rearrangement joins TRBV4-2 to TRBJ2-7, with 7 bases aligning to TRBD1. The read gets to within 3 residues of the CDR3 end, and the germline J gene fills in the rest. The CDR3 is made up of 13 amino acids. Germline V lookup: CDR1 LGHNA, CDR2 YNFKEQ.

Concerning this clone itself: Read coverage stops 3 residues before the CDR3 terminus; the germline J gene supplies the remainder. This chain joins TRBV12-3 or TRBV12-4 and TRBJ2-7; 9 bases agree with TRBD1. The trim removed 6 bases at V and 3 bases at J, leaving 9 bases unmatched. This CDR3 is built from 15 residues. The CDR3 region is CASSLGQGIFYEQYF. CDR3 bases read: TGTGCCAGCAGCCTCGGACAGGGGATATTCTACGAG.

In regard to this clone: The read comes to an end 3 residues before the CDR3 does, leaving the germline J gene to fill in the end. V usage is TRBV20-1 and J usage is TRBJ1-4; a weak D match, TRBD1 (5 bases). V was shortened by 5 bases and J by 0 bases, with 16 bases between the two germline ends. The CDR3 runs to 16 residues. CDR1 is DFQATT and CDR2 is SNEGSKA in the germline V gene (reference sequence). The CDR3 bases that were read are TGCAGTGCTCAAACGTATCAGGGAGCAACTAATGAAAAA. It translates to CSAQTYQGATNEK. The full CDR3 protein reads CSAQTYQGATNEKLFF.

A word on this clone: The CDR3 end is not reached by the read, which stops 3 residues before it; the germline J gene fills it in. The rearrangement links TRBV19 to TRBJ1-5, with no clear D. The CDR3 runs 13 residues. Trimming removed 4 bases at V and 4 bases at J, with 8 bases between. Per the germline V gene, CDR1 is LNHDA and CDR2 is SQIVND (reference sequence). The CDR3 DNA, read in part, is TGTGCCAGTAGTAATTTTCGGAATCAGCCC. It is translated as CASSNFRNQP. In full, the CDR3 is CASSNFRNQPQHF.

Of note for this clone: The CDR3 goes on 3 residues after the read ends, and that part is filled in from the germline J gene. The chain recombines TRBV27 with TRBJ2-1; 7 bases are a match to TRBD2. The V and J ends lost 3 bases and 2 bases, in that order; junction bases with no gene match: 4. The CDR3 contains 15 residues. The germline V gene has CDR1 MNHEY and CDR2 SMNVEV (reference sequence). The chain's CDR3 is CASSFTSAPYNEQFF. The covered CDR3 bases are TGTGCCAGCAGTTTTACTAGCGCCCCCTACAATGAG.

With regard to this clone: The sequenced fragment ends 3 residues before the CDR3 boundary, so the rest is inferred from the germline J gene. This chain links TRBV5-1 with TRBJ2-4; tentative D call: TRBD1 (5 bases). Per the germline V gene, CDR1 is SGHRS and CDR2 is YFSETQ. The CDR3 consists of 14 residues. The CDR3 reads CASSLVTDTYGQYF. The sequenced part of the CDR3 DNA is TGCGCCAGCAGCTTGGTGACGGACACCTATGGT.